Listed below are T cell receptor beta chains from one sample, sequenced in a study of cytomegalovirus exposure and HLA in healthy donors. Clones were read by immunoSEQ multiplex PCR, and TCRdb kept only the in-frame ones, dropping some. This repertoire shows some 160,000 clones, approximately 78% found once; its top ten account for approximately 3.1%. Material: PBMCs. These TCRs come from a woman aged 40 to 55 in good health and CMV-seronegative. The CDR3 runs from the conserved cysteine through the conserved F or W. D genes are given only for firm matches. Expanded clones get a size class; other rows say once, few or many, or leave the size out.

D: -
J: TRBJ2-6
size: -
V: TRBV14
DNA: TGTGCCAGCAGCCAAGGTCAGGGGCGGTGGGCCAACGTCCTGACTTTC
CDR3: CASSQGQGRWANVLTF

D: -
J: TRBJ2-5
size: -
V: TRBV18
DNA: TGTGCCAGCTCACCAGATGCTAGGAGGAAACAAGAGACCCAGTACTTC
CDR3: CASSPDARRKQETQYF

D: -
J: TRBJ1-1
size: -
V: TRBV18
DNA: TGTGCCAGCTCACCAGGGACAAGGTTGCTGGGAGCTGAAGCTTTCTTT
CDR3: CASSPGTRLLGAEAFF

D: TRBD1
J: TRBJ1-3
size: -
V: TRBV5-1
DNA: TGCGCCAGCAGCTTACAGGGGTCCCCATTCTCTGGAAACACCATATATTTT
CDR3: CASSLQGSPFSGNTIYF

D: -
J: TRBJ1-1
size: -
V: TRBV9
DNA: TGTGCCAGCAGCGTTGACGGGGAGGGTGAAGCTTTCTTT
CDR3: CASSVDGEGEAFF

D: TRBD1
J: TRBJ2-7
size: -
V: TRBV9
DNA: TGTGCCAGCAGCGTAGGAGGGACAGGGCCCTACGAGCAGTACTTC
CDR3: CASSVGGTGPYEQYF

D: -
J: TRBJ1-5
size: -
V: TRBV6-1
DNA: TGTGCCAGCAGTGGCCCCGGACACTCAAATCAGCCCCAGCATTTT
CDR3: CASSGPGHSNQPQHF

D: TRBD1
J: TRBJ2-2
size: -
V: TRBV11-2
DNA: TGTGCCAGCAGCTTCCGACCGGACAGGGCCTACACCGGGGAGCTGTTTTTT
CDR3: CASSFRPDRAYTGELFF

D: -
J: TRBJ2-7
size: -
V: TRBV28
DNA: TGTGCCAGCAGCCGGCAGGGGTTCTCCTACGAGCAGTACTTC
CDR3: CASSRQGFSYEQYF

D: TRBD1
J: TRBJ1-6
size: -
V: TRBV28
DNA: TGTGCCAGCAGTTTATCGGCAGGGGGGAATTCACCCCTCCACTTT
CDR3: CASSLSAGGNSPLHF

D: -
J: TRBJ2-7
size: -
V: TRBV19
DNA: TGTGCCAGTAGTACCCTAGGGGGAACTTTAGACTACGAGCAGTACTTC
CDR3: CASSTLGGTLDYEQYF

D: -
J: TRBJ1-1
size: -
V: TRBV29-1
DNA: TGCAGCGTTGCTAGGGGCAACACTGAAGCTTTCTTT
CDR3: CSVARGNTEAFF

D: -
J: TRBJ1-4
size: -
V: TRBV11-2
DNA: TGTGCCAGCAGCTTCTACGGTGAAAAACTGTTTTTT
CDR3: CASSFYGEKLFF

D: -
J: TRBJ2-1
size: -
V: TRBV27
DNA: TGTGCCAGCAGTACCCCCCCGGGGGGCTCTTCCTACAATGAGCAGTTCTTC
CDR3: CASSTPPGGSSYNEQFF

D: -
J: TRBJ2-5
size: -
V: TRBV7-2
DNA: TGTGCCAGCAGCTTAAGCAGAAGGGCCCGGGGAACCCAGTACTTC
CDR3: CASSLSRRARGTQYF

D: -
J: TRBJ2-3
size: -
V: TRBV5-1
DNA: TGCGCCAGCAGCTTAAGACAGCTATCCACAGATACGCAGTATTTT
CDR3: CASSLRQLSTDTQYF

D: TRBD2
J: TRBJ2-5
size: -
V: TRBV6-6
DNA: TGTGCCAGCAGTTACCTGACTAGCGGGGGCTTTGAGACCCAGTACTTC
CDR3: CASSYLTSGGFETQYF

D: -
J: TRBJ2-7
size: -
V: TRBV19
DNA: TGTGCCAGTAGTATTTCCGGGACAAGATCCTACGAGCAGTACTTC
CDR3: CASSISGTRSYEQYF

D: TRBD1
J: TRBJ1-2
size: -
V: TRBV6-5
DNA: TGTGCCAGCAGTTACCAGGACAGGGGTGTCAGTGGCTACACCTTC
CDR3: CASSYQDRGVSGYTF

D: TRBD2
J: TRBJ2-1
size: -
V: TRBV14
DNA: TGTGCCAGCAGCCAAGCTCTGACTAGCGGGGGGGCCGGCAATGAGCAGTTCTTC
CDR3: CASSQALTSGGAGNEQFF

D: TRBD1
J: TRBJ1-2
size: few
V: TRBV5-6
DNA: TGTGCCAGCAGCGCCGGGACAGGAGGGGCCTATGGCTACACCTTC
CDR3: CASSAGTGGAYGYTF

D: TRBD1
J: TRBJ1-2
size: -
V: TRBV5-6
DNA: TGTGCCAGCAGCTGGCCGACTGCGAACAGGGGGCGAGGGGGCTACACCTTC
CDR3: CASSWPTANRGRGGYTF

D: -
J: TRBJ2-5
size: -
V: TRBV2
DNA: TGTGCCAGCAGGGACTTAGGCAGGGAGACCCAGTACTTC
CDR3: CASRDLGRETQYF

D: -
J: TRBJ2-3
size: -
V: TRBV9
DNA: TGTGCCAGCAGCGTAGTTAGCCGCACAGATACGCAGTATTTT
CDR3: CASSVVSRTDTQYF

D: -
J: TRBJ1-2
size: -
V: TRBV5-1
DNA: TGCGCCAGCAGCCAAACTCCCAACTATGGCTACACCTTC
CDR3: CASSQTPNYGYTF

D: -
J: TRBJ1-2
size: few
V: TRBV6-1
DNA: TGTGCCAGCAGTTTTACCAGCGGGGTCCTCGATGGCTACACCTTC
CDR3: CASSFTSGVLDGYTF

D: -
J: TRBJ1-1
size: -
V: TRBV7-9
DNA: TGTTCCAGCAGCTTAGACTGGAACACTGAAGCTTTCTTT
CDR3: CSSSLDWNTEAFF

D: -
J: TRBJ2-7
size: -
V: TRBV2
DNA: TGTGCCAGCAGGGCCACTACTCTCAGGACGGGAAGGGACGAGCAGTACTTC
CDR3: CASRATTLRTGRDEQYF

D: -
J: TRBJ2-7
size: -
V: TRBV18
DNA: TGTGCCAGCTCACCGATGCTATACGAGCAGTACTTC
CDR3: CASSPMLYEQYF

D: -
J: TRBJ1-2
size: -
V: TRBV11-2
DNA: TGTGCCAGCAGCTTAAGACAGAGAGATGGCTACACCTTC
CDR3: CASSLRQRDGYTF

D: -
J: TRBJ1-4
size: -
V: TRBV18
DNA: TGTGCCAGCTCAGAATATCAAGAGGCAACTAATGAAAAACTGTTTTTT
CDR3: CASSEYQEATNEKLFF

D: TRBD1
J: TRBJ2-1
size: -
V: TRBV6-1
DNA: TGTGCCAGCAGCCCGGACAGGGGGCCCTACAATGAGCAGTTCTTC
CDR3: CASSPDRGPYNEQFF

D: -
J: TRBJ2-5
size: -
V: TRBV7-2
DNA: TGTGCCAGCAGCCTACAGGGTCGGGTGACCCAGTACTTC
CDR3: CASSLQGRVTQYF

D: TRBD2
J: TRBJ2-3
size: -
V: TRBV5-1
DNA: TGCGCCAGCAGCTTGGGGAGGACTAGCGGGGGAAGCCGGATCTACACAGATACGCAGTATTTT
CDR3: CASSLGRTSGGSRIYTDTQYF

D: -
J: TRBJ2-2
size: -
V: TRBV4-1
DNA: TGCGCCAGCAGCCAAGATTTTGGTTGGCCCGGGGAGCTGTTTTTT
CDR3: CASSQDFGWPGELFF

D: TRBD2
J: TRBJ2-3
size: -
V: TRBV5-4
DNA: TGTGCCAGCAGCCAGGGACTAGCGTTCACAGATACGCAGTATTTT
CDR3: CASSQGLAFTDTQYF

D: TRBD1
J: TRBJ1-2
size: few
V: TRBV2
DNA: TGTGCCAGCAGGCGGACAGGGCCCAACTATGGCTACACCTTC
CDR3: CASRRTGPNYGYTF

D: -
J: TRBJ2-3
size: few
V: TRBV6-6
DNA: TGTGCCAGCGGGGCGTCCCGCACAGATACGCAGTATTTT
CDR3: CASGASRTDTQYF

D: TRBD2
J: TRBJ2-4
size: -
V: TRBV27
DNA: TGTGCCAGCAGTTTACGGGCGGGGGGGAAAAACATTCAGTACTTC
CDR3: CASSLRAGGKNIQYF

D: TRBD1
J: TRBJ2-7
size: -
V: TRBV5-1
DNA: TGCGCCAGCAGCAGGGGACAGGGGGCTTACGAGCAGTACTTC
CDR3: CASSRGQGAYEQYF

D: TRBD1
J: TRBJ1-5
size: -
V: TRBV19
DNA: TGTGCCAGTAGCAAAAGAACAGGGGCGAGCAATCAGCCCCAGCATTTT
CDR3: CASSKRTGASNQPQHF

D: -
J: TRBJ1-5
size: -
V: TRBV12-2
DNA: TGTGCAAGTCGCTTAGTCCACTACGGACAGCCCCAGCATTTT
CDR3: CASRLVHYGQPQHF

D: -
J: TRBJ2-5
size: -
V: TRBV28
DNA: TGTGCCAGCACATCAATGGGGGGGCCCCGGGAGACCCAGTACTTC
CDR3: CASTSMGGPRETQYF

D: TRBD1
J: TRBJ2-6
size: few
V: TRBV5-6
DNA: TGTGCCAGCAGCCTGGACAGGGAAGCTGGGGCCAACGTCCTGACTTTC
CDR3: CASSLDREAGANVLTF

D: TRBD2
J: TRBJ2-1
size: -
V: TRBV10-3
DNA: TGTGCCATCAGTGAGGTGAAGCGGGGGGGCAATGAGCAGTTCTTC
CDR3: CAISEVKRGGNEQFF

D: TRBD1
J: TRBJ2-1
size: -
V: TRBV28
DNA: TGTGCCAGCAGTTTGACAGGGGGCAATGAGCAGTTCTTC
CDR3: CASSLTGGNEQFF

D: TRBD2
J: TRBJ2-3
size: -
V: TRBV10-3
DNA: TGTGCCATCAGCGGGACTAGCGGGGGGCCCCGCACAGATACGCAGTATTTT
CDR3: CAISGTSGGPRTDTQYF

D: TRBD2
J: TRBJ2-1
size: -
V: TRBV14
DNA: TGTGCCAGCAGCCAAGATTCCCCCGGGACTAGCTTCTGGAATGAGCAGTTCTTC
CDR3: CASSQDSPGTSFWNEQFF

D: TRBD1
J: TRBJ1-1
size: -
V: TRBV9
DNA: TGTGCCAGCAGCGTGACAGGGGGCCTGAACACTGAAGCTTTCTTT
CDR3: CASSVTGGLNTEAFF

D: TRBD1
J: TRBJ1-2
size: -
V: TRBV28
DNA: TGTGCCAGCAGTCTAGGGGGCGCGGAGTATGGCTACACCTTC
CDR3: CASSLGGAEYGYTF

D: -
J: TRBJ1-2
size: many
V: TRBV11-2
DNA: TGTGCCAGCAGCTTAGAGACTTGGGGCTACACCTTC
CDR3: CASSLETWGYTF

D: -
J: TRBJ2-3
size: -
V: TRBV9
DNA: TGTGCCAGCAGCGTGGCCAGGGCCGGCACAGATACGCAGTATTTT
CDR3: CASSVARAGTDTQYF

D: -
J: TRBJ1-1
size: -
V: TRBV7-9
DNA: TGTGCCAGCAGCTTAGTTGGGGGGTATGGCACCGAAGCTTTCTTT
CDR3: CASSLVGGYGTEAFF

D: -
J: TRBJ1-1
size: -
V: TRBV2
DNA: TGTGCCAGCAGAGTATACAGGGATACTGAAGCTTTCTTT
CDR3: CASRVYRDTEAFF

D: TRBD1
J: TRBJ2-7
size: -
V: TRBV5-5
DNA: TGTGCCAGCAGCTTGGGGACAGGGGCAGGGGAGCAGTACTTC
CDR3: CASSLGTGAGEQYF

D: TRBD1
J: TRBJ1-1
size: -
V: TRBV5-1
DNA: TGCGCCAGCAGCTTCATAGGGGGCGGTGTGGGGAGCACTGAAGCTTTCTTT
CDR3: CASSFIGGGVGSTEAFF

D: -
J: TRBJ1-5
size: -
V: TRBV6-1
DNA: TGTGCCAGCAGCCGTACGGGGGGTGACAATCAGCCCCAGCATTTT
CDR3: CASSRTGGDNQPQHF

D: TRBD1
J: TRBJ1-1
size: -
V: TRBV27
DNA: TGTGCCAGCAGTTTCTCGGGACAGGGGAGCGGGACTGAAGCTTTCTTT
CDR3: CASSFSGQGSGTEAFF

D: TRBD1
J: TRBJ1-2
size: once
V: TRBV2
DNA: TGTGCCAGCAGGTTACAGGGGGCGGATGGCTACACCTTC
CDR3: CASRLQGADGYTF